This T cell receptor beta chain was recorded in a study of blood T cell repertoires in COVID-19. Study in general: T cells, B-cell-depleted T cells, or PBMCs supplied cDNA or gDNA.

The V end was cut by 7 bases, the J end by 5 bases, with 14 bases between. CDR1 is LGHDT and CDR2 is YNNKEL in the germline V gene (reference sequence). This CDR3 has 14 amino acids. Repertoires were generated with immunoSEQ multiplex PCR, while TCRdb's copy carries only in-frame clones and drops some. The sample lists 13,000 or so clones, roughly 85% occurring once. The chain recombines TRBV3-1 (or the pseudogene TRBV3-2) with TRBJ1-4; D perhaps matches TRBD1 (6 bases). Sequenced material: peripheral blood. This clonotype was sampled from a man aged 35 to 55 with active or convalescent COVID-19. The CDR3 DNA is TGTGCCAGCACCCGCGCAGGGGTAAATGAAAAACTGTTTTTT. This codes for CASTRAGVNEKLFF.